Listed below are T cell receptor beta chains from one sample, sequenced in a study of blood T cell repertoires in COVID-19. Produced via immunoSEQ multiplex PCR; TCRdb's table is partial and in-frame only. The sample includes 110,000 to 150,000 clones, 70% to 90% of them seen just once. The sequencing input was peripheral blood. Source of these receptors: a human donor in a cohort sampled during active COVID-19. Both conserved end residues are part of each CDR3. The D gene is left open where the match is weak. For some rows the clone size is stated as once, few or many, or as a class when expanded; others skip it.

v_gene: TRBV6-5
d_gene: TRBD2
abundance: NA
j_gene: TRBJ2-1
CDR3nt: TGTGCCAGCGCGCGGACTAGCGGGAACTACAATGAGCAGTTCTTC
CDR3aa: CASARTSGNYNEQFF

v_gene: TRBV4-1
d_gene: TRBD2
abundance: NA
j_gene: TRBJ2-1
CDR3nt: TGCGCCAGCAGCCAAGATTGGGGAGGGCACAATGAGCAGTTCTTC
CDR3aa: CASSQDWGGHNEQFF

v_gene: TRBV7-2
d_gene: TRBD2
abundance: NA
j_gene: TRBJ2-7
CDR3nt: TGTGCCAGCAGCTCCGGACTAGCGGTCTACGAGCAGTACTTC
CDR3aa: CASSSGLAVYEQYF

v_gene: TRBV30
d_gene: TRBD2
abundance: NA
j_gene: TRBJ2-2
CDR3nt: TGTGCTTGGCGGGGGTCCGGGGAGCTGTTTTTT
CDR3aa: CAWRGSGELFF

v_gene: TRBV5-1
d_gene: NA
abundance: NA
j_gene: TRBJ1-6
CDR3nt: TGCGCCAGCACCCTATCAGGGGATTCACCCCTCCACTTT
CDR3aa: CASTLSGDSPLHF

v_gene: TRBV19
d_gene: NA
abundance: NA
j_gene: TRBJ2-2
CDR3nt: TGTGCCAGTAAAAGGGATGGGGGAGGACCCGGGGAGCTGTTTTTT
CDR3aa: CASKRDGGGPGELFF

v_gene: TRBV28
d_gene: NA
abundance: NA
j_gene: TRBJ2-7
CDR3nt: TGTGCCAGCAGTCTGTTCTACGAGCAGTACTTC
CDR3aa: CASSLFYEQYF

v_gene: TRBV4-1
d_gene: NA
abundance: NA
j_gene: TRBJ1-5
CDR3nt: TGCGCCAGCAGCCGAAGCCGGGACACCGTTGGCAATCAGCCCCAGTGTTTT
CDR3aa: CASSRSRDTVGNQPQCF

v_gene: TRBV11-2
d_gene: NA
abundance: NA
j_gene: TRBJ2-5
CDR3nt: TGTGCCAGCAGCTTAATGGCGGGGGAGACCCAGTACTTC
CDR3aa: CASSLMAGETQYF

v_gene: TRBV7-9
d_gene: TRBD2
abundance: NA
j_gene: TRBJ2-7
CDR3nt: TGTGCCAGCAGCTTAGGGGGAGGGCAGGGTTCCGAGCAGTACTTC
CDR3aa: CASSLGGGQGSEQYF

v_gene: TRBV4-1
d_gene: TRBD2
abundance: once
j_gene: TRBJ2-3
CDR3nt: TGCGCCAGCAGCCAATCAGCGGGAGGGTCAGATACGCAGTATTTT
CDR3aa: CASSQSAGGSDTQYF

v_gene: TRBV4-1
d_gene: TRBD1
abundance: NA
j_gene: TRBJ1-1
CDR3nt: TGCGCCAGCAGCCAAGAACAGGGGATACTTAACACTGAAGCTTTCTTT
CDR3aa: CASSQEQGILNTEAFF

v_gene: TRBV14
d_gene: TRBD1
abundance: NA
j_gene: TRBJ2-2
CDR3nt: TGTGCCAGCAGCCAGGAGACAGGGGGCTTCGGGGAGCTGTTTTTT
CDR3aa: CASSQETGGFGELFF

v_gene: TRBV28
d_gene: TRBD1
abundance: NA
j_gene: TRBJ1-5
CDR3nt: TGTGCCAGCAGTTCGCCGCGACAGGGGGCAGGGCAGCCCCAGCATTTT
CDR3aa: CASSSPRQGAGQPQHF

v_gene: TRBV10-1
d_gene: NA
abundance: NA
j_gene: TRBJ2-5
CDR3nt: TGCGCCAGCAGGGCCGGGAACCAAGAGACCCAGTACTTC
CDR3aa: CASRAGNQETQYF

v_gene: TRBV28
d_gene: TRBD2
abundance: NA
j_gene: TRBJ2-1
CDR3nt: TGTGCCAGCAGATCAGGGACTACGTCCTTCTACAATGAGCAGTTCTTC
CDR3aa: CASRSGTTSFYNEQFF

v_gene: TRBV5-4
d_gene: TRBD1
abundance: NA
j_gene: TRBJ2-5
CDR3nt: TGTGCCAGCAGCAGACGACAGGGACAGGGAGAGACCCAGTACTTC
CDR3aa: CASSRRQGQGETQYF

v_gene: TRBV28
d_gene: NA
abundance: NA
j_gene: TRBJ2-5
CDR3nt: TGTGCCAGCAGTCTCACCGGGTCTATTAAGACCCAGTACTTC
CDR3aa: CASSLTGSIKTQYF

v_gene: TRBV11-2
d_gene: NA
abundance: once
j_gene: TRBJ1-4
CDR3nt: TGTGCCAGCAGCTTCGCCCACCGGGGTCTGGGAGCTGAAAAACTGTTTTTT
CDR3aa: CASSFAHRGLGAEKLFF

v_gene: TRBV4-1
d_gene: NA
abundance: NA
j_gene: TRBJ1-1
CDR3nt: TGCGCCAGCACCCCGGACAGTTCGAAAGAGGAAGCTTTCTTT
CDR3aa: CASTPDSSKEEAFF

v_gene: TRBV2
d_gene: TRBD1
abundance: NA
j_gene: TRBJ2-4
CDR3nt: TGTGCCAGCAGTGGTCGGACAGGGGTTACGCACATTCAGTACTTC
CDR3aa: CASSGRTGVTHIQYF

v_gene: TRBV6-5
d_gene: NA
abundance: NA
j_gene: TRBJ2-3
CDR3nt: TGTGCCAGCAGTTACTCTTGGCTAGCCACAGATACGCAGTATTTT
CDR3aa: CASSYSWLATDTQYF

v_gene: TRBV18
d_gene: NA
abundance: NA
j_gene: TRBJ2-1
CDR3nt: TGTGCCAGCTCACCCCGGTTGGCAGGGCTCATAGCTCCTCCTCATTACAATGAGCAGTTCTTC
CDR3aa: CASSPRLAGLIAPPHYNEQFF

v_gene: TRBV28
d_gene: NA
abundance: NA
j_gene: TRBJ2-1
CDR3nt: TGTGCCAGCTGGGCGGGACTTCCCTACAATGAGCAGTTCTTC
CDR3aa: CASWAGLPYNEQFF

v_gene: TRBV5-1
d_gene: TRBD2
abundance: NA
j_gene: TRBJ2-1
CDR3nt: TGCGCCAGCAGCTCGAAAGGACTAGCGACCGAGATAGACCCCAATGAGCAGTTCTTC
CDR3aa: CASSSKGLATEIDPNEQFF

v_gene: TRBV2
d_gene: TRBD2
abundance: few
j_gene: TRBJ2-1
CDR3nt: TGTGCCCGCGGCGGGAGGGCCAAAAATGAGCAGTTCTTC
CDR3aa: CARGGRAKNEQFF

v_gene: TRBV11-3
d_gene: NA
abundance: NA
j_gene: TRBJ2-2
CDR3nt: TGTGCCAGCAGAACAGGGGGGGGCACCGGGGAGCTGTTTTTT
CDR3aa: CASRTGGGTGELFF

v_gene: TRBV19
d_gene: TRBD1
abundance: NA
j_gene: TRBJ1-1
CDR3nt: TGTGCCAGTAGTCCCCCGACAGGGTCTGAAGCTTTCTTT
CDR3aa: CASSPPTGSEAFF

v_gene: TRBV10-1
d_gene: NA
abundance: NA
j_gene: TRBJ2-7
CDR3nt: TGCGCCAGCAGTGAGGTGACTGGCGCTTTCTACGAGCAGTACTTC
CDR3aa: CASSEVTGAFYEQYF

v_gene: TRBV25-1
d_gene: TRBD2
abundance: few
j_gene: TRBJ2-5
CDR3nt: TGTGCCAGCAGATCCTCTAGCGGGGGTAGGGAGACCCAGTACTTC
CDR3aa: CASRSSSGGRETQYF

v_gene: TRBV9
d_gene: TRBD2
abundance: NA
j_gene: TRBJ2-1
CDR3nt: TGTGCCAGCAGCGTACGGGGGGGCTCCTACAATGAGCAGTTCTTC
CDR3aa: CASSVRGGSYNEQFF

v_gene: TRBV29-1
d_gene: NA
abundance: NA
j_gene: TRBJ2-7
CDR3nt: TGCAGCGTGCGGTCTTCTGGGTACGAGCAGTACTTC
CDR3aa: CSVRSSGYEQYF

v_gene: TRBV28
d_gene: TRBD2
abundance: NA
j_gene: TRBJ2-5
CDR3nt: TGTGCCAGCCGGCGAGGGGGACTAGCGGGGGGCGGAGAGACCCAGTACTTC
CDR3aa: CASRRGGLAGGGETQYF

v_gene: TRBV28
d_gene: TRBD1
abundance: NA
j_gene: TRBJ2-6
CDR3nt: TGTGCCAGCAGTTTCCGGGACAGGGTTTCTGGGGCCAACGTCCTGACTTTC
CDR3aa: CASSFRDRVSGANVLTF

v_gene: TRBV27
d_gene: NA
abundance: NA
j_gene: TRBJ1-2
CDR3nt: TGTGCCAGCAGTCCCCAGGAGGGTGGCTACACCTTC
CDR3aa: CASSPQEGGYTF

v_gene: TRBV9
d_gene: TRBD2
abundance: NA
j_gene: TRBJ2-7
CDR3nt: TGTGCCAGCAGCGCAGGACTAGACCTTAACTACGAGCAGTACTTC
CDR3aa: CASSAGLDLNYEQYF

v_gene: TRBV25-1
d_gene: TRBD1
abundance: many
j_gene: TRBJ2-7
CDR3nt: TGTGCCAGCCAATCCGGGACAGGGCCTATTTCCTACGAGCAGTACTTC
CDR3aa: CASQSGTGPISYEQYF

v_gene: TRBV28
d_gene: TRBD1
abundance: NA
j_gene: TRBJ2-7
CDR3nt: TGTGCCAGCTCACAGACAGGGACCTACGAGCAGTACTTC
CDR3aa: CASSQTGTYEQYF

v_gene: TRBV6-5
d_gene: TRBD1
abundance: NA
j_gene: TRBJ1-2
CDR3nt: TGTGCCAGCAGTCCCCGTGGACAGGGAGGCTATGGCTACACCTTC
CDR3aa: CASSPRGQGGYGYTF

v_gene: TRBV7-9
d_gene: NA
abundance: NA
j_gene: TRBJ2-3
CDR3nt: TGTGCCAGCAGCTTAGTCAGGGGCACAGATACGCAGTATTTT
CDR3aa: CASSLVRGTDTQYF

v_gene: TRBV14
d_gene: NA
abundance: NA
j_gene: TRBJ1-6
CDR3nt: TGTGCCAGCAGCCAAAGTACAGCCTATTCACCCCTCCACTTT
CDR3aa: CASSQSTAYSPLHF

v_gene: TRBV6-1
d_gene: TRBD2
abundance: NA
j_gene: TRBJ2-5
CDR3nt: TGTGCCAGCAGTGAAACTAGCGGGGGGGATGGGGAGACCCAGTACTTC
CDR3aa: CASSETSGGDGETQYF

v_gene: TRBV29-1
d_gene: NA
abundance: NA
j_gene: TRBJ2-1
CDR3nt: TGCAGCGTTGAAGAAGGAGCGTCCCCCTACAATGAGCAGTTCTTC
CDR3aa: CSVEEGASPYNEQFF

v_gene: TRBV28
d_gene: NA
abundance: NA
j_gene: TRBJ1-1
CDR3nt: TGTGCCAGCAGTTTACAGGGCGGTTATATGAACACTGAAGCTTTCTTT
CDR3aa: CASSLQGGYMNTEAFF

v_gene: TRBV24-1
d_gene: NA
abundance: NA
j_gene: TRBJ1-2
CDR3nt: TGTGCCACCAGTGATTTACTCTCCGGCTACACCTTC
CDR3aa: CATSDLLSGYTF

v_gene: TRBV2
d_gene: TRBD1
abundance: NA
j_gene: TRBJ1-1
CDR3nt: TGTGCCAGCAGGGATTCCGGACAGGGTCTCACTGAAGCTTTCTTT
CDR3aa: CASRDSGQGLTEAFF

v_gene: TRBV10-2
d_gene: TRBD2
abundance: once
j_gene: TRBJ2-4
CDR3nt: TGCGCCAGCAGTGATGGGACTAGCGGGAGTATAGCCAAAAACATTCAGTACTTC
CDR3aa: CASSDGTSGSIAKNIQYF

v_gene: TRBV28
d_gene: NA
abundance: NA
j_gene: TRBJ1-1
CDR3nt: TGTGCCAGCAGTTGGACAGACGGGGCGCCCGAAGCTTTCTTT
CDR3aa: CASSWTDGAPEAFF

v_gene: TRBV28
d_gene: TRBD1
abundance: once
j_gene: TRBJ2-2
CDR3nt: TGTGCCAGCAGTTTGAACAGGGGGCGCGCCGGGGAGCTGTTTTTT
CDR3aa: CASSLNRGRAGELFF

v_gene: TRBV5-1
d_gene: NA
abundance: NA
j_gene: TRBJ1-2
CDR3nt: TGCGCCAGCAGAGAGTCGGGAGGCTACACCTTC
CDR3aa: CASRESGGYTF

v_gene: TRBV5-1
d_gene: NA
abundance: NA
j_gene: TRBJ1-1
CDR3nt: TGCGCCAGCGGGTTTGGAGTCATGAACACTGAAGCTTTCTTT
CDR3aa: CASGFGVMNTEAFF

v_gene: TRBV27
d_gene: NA
abundance: NA
j_gene: TRBJ2-7
CDR3nt: TGTGCCAGCAGTTTATCCCTTACGGGAGAGGGCTACGAGCAGTACTTC
CDR3aa: CASSLSLTGEGYEQYF

v_gene: TRBV7-9
d_gene: NA
abundance: NA
j_gene: TRBJ1-2
CDR3nt: TGTGCCAGCAGCTCCATTTCAGGGGATCGTGGCTACACCTTC
CDR3aa: CASSSISGDRGYTF